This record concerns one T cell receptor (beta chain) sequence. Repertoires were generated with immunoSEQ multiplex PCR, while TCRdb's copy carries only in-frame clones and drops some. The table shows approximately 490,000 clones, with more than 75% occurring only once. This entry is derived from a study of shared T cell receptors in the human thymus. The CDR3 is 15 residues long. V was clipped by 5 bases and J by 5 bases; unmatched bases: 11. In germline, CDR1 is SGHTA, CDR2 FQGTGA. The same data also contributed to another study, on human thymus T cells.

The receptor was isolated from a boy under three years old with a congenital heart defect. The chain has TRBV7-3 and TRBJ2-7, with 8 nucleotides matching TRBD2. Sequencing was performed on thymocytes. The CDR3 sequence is CASSPLGGSGNEQYF. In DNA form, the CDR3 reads TGTGCCAGCAGCCCCCTAGGGGGTAGCGGGAACGAGCAGTACTTC.